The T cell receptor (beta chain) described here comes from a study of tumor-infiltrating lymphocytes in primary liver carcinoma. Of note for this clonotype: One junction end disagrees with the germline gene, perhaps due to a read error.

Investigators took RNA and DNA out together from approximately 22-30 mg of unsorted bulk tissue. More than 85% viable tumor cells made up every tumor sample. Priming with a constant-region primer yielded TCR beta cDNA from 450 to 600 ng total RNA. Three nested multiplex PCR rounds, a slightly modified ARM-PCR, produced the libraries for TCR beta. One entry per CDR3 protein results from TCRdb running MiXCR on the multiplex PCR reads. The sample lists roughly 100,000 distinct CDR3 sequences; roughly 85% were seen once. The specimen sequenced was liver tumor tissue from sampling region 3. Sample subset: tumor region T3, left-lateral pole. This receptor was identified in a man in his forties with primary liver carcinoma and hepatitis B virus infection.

CDR3 coding DNA: TGTGCCATCAGTGAAAGACCCGATCAGCACCAGCATTTT. Translation: CAISERPDQHQHF. This chain joins TRBV10-3 and TRBJ1-5; D call uncertain. The CDR3 has 13 residues. Germline V gene data show CDR1 as ENHRY and CDR2 as SYGVKD.